These T cell receptor beta chains were read from a single sample in a study of siplizumab effects on memory and regulatory T cells. Repertoires were generated with immunoSEQ multiplex PCR, while TCRdb's copy carries only in-frame clones and drops some. Of about 82,000 clones detected, 87% appear once; the ten largest clones hold over 1.5%. The sequenced sample consisted of Tregs sorted from blood. These receptors were obtained from a human donor in good health. CDR3s include the opening cysteine and the closing phenylalanine or tryptophan. The order of the fields is J gene, V gene, D gene, clone size, CDR3 protein, CDR3 DNA. A D gene is named only where the DNA matches it firmly. A clone size is listed for some rows: how often the clone was seen (once, few, many), or a class if it is expanded.

TRBJ2-1 TRBV11-3 - - CASSLDRGAYNEQFF TGTGCCAGCAGCTTAGACAGGGGGGCCTACAATGAGCAGTTCTTC
TRBJ1-2 TRBV14 - - CASSQQGGGYTF TGTGCCAGCAGCCAGCAGGGAGGTGGCTACACCTTC
TRBJ1-5 TRBV27 - - CASSFSTNSNQPQHF TGTGCCAGCAGTTTCAGTACCAATAGCAATCAGCCCCAGCATTTT
TRBJ2-2 TRBV7-2 - - CASSPFLVPGELFF TGTGCCAGCAGCCCGTTTCTAGTTCCCGGGGAGCTGTTTTTT
TRBJ2-1 TRBV5-1 TRBD1 - CASSAGTGGDNEQFF TGCGCCAGCAGCGCCGGGACAGGGGGTGACAATGAGCAGTTCTTC
TRBJ1-1 TRBV7-9 - few CASRKPENTEAFF TGTGCCAGCAGAAAACCCGAGAACACTGAAGCTTTCTTT
TRBJ1-1 TRBV6-6 - once CASSYDSYFSTEAFF TGTGCCAGCAGTTACGACAGTTATTTTTCCACTGAAGCTTTCTTT
TRBJ1-2 TRBV4-3 TRBD1 - CASSLQGERYGYTF TGCGCCAGCAGCCTCCAGGGGGAGAGGTATGGCTACACCTTC
TRBJ2-5 TRBV28 TRBD1 - CASSSPGQGQETQYF TGTGCCAGCAGTTCACCGGGACAGGGCCAAGAGACCCAGTACTTC
TRBJ1-3 TRBV7-6 TRBD1 - CASSFSPGQGAQNTIYF TGTGCCAGCAGCTTCTCACCGGGACAGGGAGCTCAAAACACCATATATTTT
TRBJ1-1 TRBV10-1 - - CASARDGLNTEAFF TGCGCCAGCGCCAGGGACGGGTTGAACACTGAAGCTTTCTTT
TRBJ2-7 TRBV4-2 - - CASSQQGYEQYF TGTGCCAGCAGCCAACAGGGATACGAGCAGTACTTC
TRBJ2-7 TRBV11-2 - - CASSLDGGSYEQYF TGTGCCAGCAGCTTGGACGGGGGCTCCTACGAGCAGTACTTC
TRBJ1-2 TRBV23-1 - - CASSQSPGAGCSDYGYTF TGCGCCAGCAGTCAATCGCCGGGGGCAGGGTGCTCGGACTATGGCTACACCTTC
TRBJ2-3 TRBV15 TRBD2 - CATSSLAGGLTDTQYF TGTGCCACCAGCAGCCTAGCGGGGGGCCTCACAGATACGCAGTATTTT
TRBJ2-5 TRBV7-7 TRBD2 - CASSYGLAGGHETQYF TGTGCCAGCAGCTACGGACTAGCGGGGGGACACGAGACCCAGTACTTC
TRBJ2-3 TRBV11-2 - - CASSILEFRTQYF TGTGCCAGCAGCATATTAGAGTTCAGGACGCAGTATTTT
TRBJ2-7 TRBV5-3 - - CARSPQHTYEQYF TGTGCCAGAAGCCCTCAGCATACCTACGAGCAGTACTTC
TRBJ2-7 TRBV19 - - CASSTGFFSYEQYF TGTGCCAGTAGTACGGGGTTCTTTTCCTACGAGCAGTACTTC
TRBJ2-7 TRBV5-4 - - CASSIAGAYEQYF TGTGCCAGCAGCATTGCAGGGGCCTACGAGCAGTACTTC
TRBJ1-1 TRBV18 - - CASSVNRVGSTEAFF TGTGCCAGCTCAGTAAACAGGGTAGGAAGCACTGAAGCTTTCTTT
TRBJ1-6 TRBV4-3 - - CASSQTGADSPLHF TGCGCCAGCAGCCAAACGGGGGCAGACTCACCCCTCCACTTT
TRBJ2-2 TRBV6-6 TRBD1 - CASSYSRGTGAGELFF TGTGCCAGCAGTTACTCGCGGGGGACAGGGGCCGGGGAGCTGTTTTTT
TRBJ1-2 TRBV7-2 - - CASSLDNVYGYTF TGTGCCAGCAGCTTAGACAATGTCTATGGCTACACCTTC
TRBJ2-7 TRBV6-8 - - CASRYRRSLASYEQYF TGTGCCAGCAGATATCGCCGGTCTTTGGCGAGCTACGAGCAGTACTTC
TRBJ2-2 TRBV21-1 - - CASSRLGGRTGELFF TGTGCCAGCAGCCGACTGGGAGGGCGGACCGGGGAGCTGTTTTTT
TRBJ2-2 TRBV15 - - CATSRPPGGELFF TGTGCCACCAGCAGGCCTCCGGGCGGGGAGCTGTTTTTT
TRBJ2-5 TRBV5-5 - - CASSLGDWIQETQYF TGTGCCAGCAGCTTGGGGGACTGGATTCAAGAGACCCAGTACTTC
TRBJ2-1 TRBV15 - - CATSRGGISYNEQFF TGTGCCACCAGCAGAGGAGGGATTTCCTACAATGAGCAGTTCTTC
TRBJ1-6 TRBV11-2 - - CASSLRLSGTGYSPLHF TGTGCCAGCAGCTTAAGACTTTCTGGGACCGGTTATTCACCCCTCCACTTT
TRBJ1-5 TRBV21-1 - - CASSLGQGAYQPQHF TGTGCCAGCAGCCTTGGACAGGGAGCGTATCAGCCCCAGCATTTT
TRBJ2-5 TRBV7-2 - - CASSPRRSGIKETQYF TGTGCCAGCAGCCCGCGGAGATCCGGGATTAAAGAGACCCAGTACTTC
TRBJ2-2 TRBV4-1 TRBD2 - CATERGPNTGELFF TGCGCTACCGAGCGGGGGCCGAACACCGGGGAGCTGTTTTTT